The T cell receptor beta chain under discussion was sequenced for a study of cytomegalovirus exposure and HLA in healthy donors (dated by TCRdb to 2016 to 2017). A note on the overall study: An earlier analysis of several hundred of the donors reported about 300 Gb of sequence data and around 100 million unique TCR beta sequences obtained from approximately 180 million T cells. An early release that covered around 590 HLA-typed donors contained approximately 290 gigabases of sequencing data and 75 million to 100 million unique TCR sequences. The genetic ancestry cluster associated with self-reported Caucasian donors included 81% of the roughly 390 genotyped donors. The study was designed to test whether signatures of past pathogen exposure could be identified by cataloging public T cell receptors. The study profiled the T cell repertoires of 500 to 800 subjects by immunosequencing and related them to cytomegalovirus serostatus. Along with the approximately 700-subject first cohort, a separate validation cohort of around 120 different subjects was used. High-throughput TCR immunosequencing, statistical association of individual TCRs with disease status, and machine learning were combined to predict cytomegalovirus infection status. A later analysis re-examined previously published TCR beta repertoires from hundreds of donors and added high-resolution HLA genotyping to investigate patterns of TCR occurrence. Rather than drawing on any new phenotypic data, the later analysis identified candidate immune exposures from TCR beta sequences and the way those sequences occurred across donors. In an earlier analysis of roughly 540 of the donors, high-throughput TCR beta sequencing was used to judge whether each TCR beta V gene segment behaved as functional or pseudogenic. Donor age, sex, ethnicity and CMV serostatus were compiled together with the repertoire data. A later genetic analysis took genome-wide SNP genotypes for about three fifths of the 666 donors and used that subset as a discovery cohort. Every discovery cohort repertoire had been produced on one sequencing platform. Both class I and class II loci were covered by HLA typing, at four-digit resolution. The number of donors typed differed by locus, with roughly 620-640 for A, B, C, DRB1 and DQB1, 522 for DQA1, 600 to 610 for DPA1, and some 440 for DPB1. About five DR-DQ haplotypes were handled as single units for association and clustering because linkage in the cohort was strong. Among about 390 genotyped donors of the cohort, an average of about 240,000 unique TCR beta nucleotide sequences were sequenced per donor, approximately 20% of them non-productive. What the authors observed across the whole study: Linkage disequilibrium might explain the correlated functional status among segregating V segments, but an unknown experimental factor could not be excluded. The cohort was sequenced for TCR beta chains only, and without alpha or paired-chain data the features that could be detected were limited. A later analysis found that HLA-associated TCR beta chains were more clonally expanded and had lower generation probabilities than equally common non-associated chains. The only immune exposure information available for the cohort was CMV serostatus. According to the authors, the approach could potentially be generalized to other disease states and immunological phenotypes. The classifier was reported to diagnose cytomegalovirus status with high specificity and sensitivity in both the original cohort and the validation cohort. The study gave a list of under 200 TCR beta chains associated with cytomegalovirus. A later genetic analysis reported fewer N-insertions in productive TCRs among donors in an Asian-associated ancestry cluster than the roughly 670-donor mean. When HLA alleles, especially DR and DQ, strongly co-occurred, attributing TCR associations to individual alleles was difficult. A later analysis reported that several top co-occurrence clusters appeared linked to parvovirus B19, influenza, CMV and Epstein-Barr virus. A further reported finding was that TCR beta sequences accurately predicted the HLA-A and HLA-B alleles for most subjects in the first cohort. In a later analysis, most CMV-associated TCR beta chains were found to appear HLA-restricted, with HLA associations seemingly driven largely by CMV exposure. Because the 87-base-pair reads could not distinguish some IMGT-functional V segments, including TRBV6-2 and TRBV6-3, those segments were excluded. Because some donors lacked HLA typing at each locus, the association tests relied only on the typed subset. An earlier analysis of some 560 of the donors showed that most TCR beta V segments appeared in productive rearrangements either about 87% or about 30% of the time, which broadly matched IMGT annotations. In a later analysis, some 18,000 TCR beta sequences were associated with specific HLA alleles at a false discovery rate of 0.05. Sequencing depth was assumed to be roughly uniform across donors in the presence/absence analyses, though that assumption may not hold. Most TCR sequences were observed very rarely across donors, whereas some public TCRs were present in many individuals. In vitro tests confirmed that a few of the cytomegalovirus-associated TCR beta chains recognize cytomegalovirus antigens. In a later genetic analysis, a missense DCLRE1C variant was associated with V-gene and J-gene trimming of TCR beta chains, and the association was replicated in an independent cohort. A group of highly shared sequence variants was considered likely to be a technical artifact of the sequencing pipeline. A later analysis found that TCR association rates varied across HLA loci, with DRB1 alleles showing the most associated TCRs and HLA-C alleles the fewest. Because counts were too low, about 15 rarely observed V segments, including chromosome 9 orphons, were left out of the earlier analysis of roughly 600 of the donors.

From cysteine to phenylalanine, the CDR3 is 19 amino acids long. Only the CDR3 DNA is retained, 57 bases long and in frame from the first base. V is cut by 4 bases and J by 0 bases, and the space between the germline ends is 22 bases. CDR1 and CDR2 were assigned from the germline V gene (reference sequence) as LNHDA and SQIVND. Library creation used the immunoSEQ multiplex PCR assay. The multiplex PCR relied on a mix of 60 forward primers for TCR Vbeta segments and 13 reverse primers for TCR Jbeta segments. The CDR3 region of rearranged TCR beta genes was amplified from genomic DNA with a multiplex PCR assay. The amplified TCR beta libraries were sequenced on the Illumina HiSeq System as 87-base-pair reads. Turning to the authors' computational methods: In a later analysis, tens of millions of unique TCR beta chains were counted across the approximately 640 repertoires, and roughly 11 million of these chains were shared by at least two donors. Raw reads were error-corrected and collapsed into unique sequences with a nearest-neighbor algorithm that merged closely related sequences to remove PCR and sequencing errors. To assign V, D and J gene segments, CDR3 sequences were aligned to IMGT reference sequences. For a sequence to be retained, a match of at least six nucleotides to both a V gene segment and a J gene segment was required. A rearrangement was called productive if the CDR3 had no stop codons and remained in frame with V and J, and every other rearrangement was called non-productive. Following IMGT convention, CDR3 was defined as the stretch from the second conserved V-encoded cysteine to the conserved J-encoded phenylalanine. The earlier analysis of roughly 590 of the donors excluded any sequence lacking an unambiguous match to a single V gene segment. An earlier analysis of 550 to 650 of the donors classified V segments as functional when productive rearrangements were above 56.7% and as segregating when the standard deviation between donors was above 5%. To diagnose cytomegalovirus status from the catalog of TCR beta chain sequences, a statistical classification framework was built. In a later analysis, TCR nucleotide sequences were compared against IMGT/GENE-DB human TR gene sequences so that V and J genes could be assigned. Using the TCRdist pipeline, a later analysis assigned CDR3 sequences along with most-parsimonious VDJ recombination scenarios. A later analysis defined each TCR beta chain by its CDR3 amino acid sequence plus V-gene family, and excluded reads lacking a unique V-gene family. A later analysis removed 592 highly shared, low-generation-probability nucleotide sequences to deal with suspected cross-contamination and a sequencing artifact. A later analysis calculated a clonal expansion index for each public chain from normalized within-repertoire ranks of inferred template counts. In a later analysis, generation probabilities were computed with a VDJ recombination model fitted to out-of-frame rearrangements, and the resulting probabilities were checked against IGoR. In a later analysis, hypergeometric tests were used to score TCR-TCR, TCR-HLA and TCR-CMV co-occurrence, with a repertoire-size bias correction applied to TCR pairs. To estimate false discovery rates, a later analysis permuted the HLA or CMV assignments 20 times. In a later analysis, co-occurring TCRs were grouped with DBSCAN, and TCRdist sequence similarity was added when clustering was performed within HLA-allele-positive subsets. For co-occurrence clustering, repertoires with fewer than 30,000 or more than 120,000 public chains were excluded, along with a handful of repertoires with anomalous nucleotide sharing. In TCRdb, the immuneACCESS table is reduced to in-frame sequences with V and J assigned. These tables do not hold every clone; where another copy was compared, an unresolved V gene accounts for under half, and the others remain unexplained. V and J calls and clone size are those listed in that table; D and trimming were worked out from the DNA. Here the sample has 110,000 or so clones; 70% to 85% occur a single time. Together, the top ten hold under 6.5% of the sample.

In total, roughly 670 healthy bone marrow donors made up the cohort. At the time of sampling, every cohort member was nominally healthy, though immune exposures that went unrecorded were likely present. The donor tested CMV seropositive and was one of the 289 seropositive cohort members. Each donor provided a peripheral blood sample, and peripheral blood mononuclear cells were used for TCR beta sequencing. Genomic DNA extraction from the blood cell samples was performed with the Qiagen DNeasy Blood Extraction Kit. Of note for this clone: Its cognate antigen has yet to be identified. No much larger clonotype is one base removed from it; base qualities were not supplied.

The V gene is TRBV19 and the J gene is TRBJ1-5; TRBD1 might be the D gene, on 5 matching bases. The source of this sequence is a young man in good health and CMV-seropositive. Sample: PBMCs. The CDR3 loop reads CASSTPGGRIAYSNQPQHF. At the DNA level, the sequence is TGTGCCAGTAGTACCCCGGGGGGTCGAATTGCGTATAGCAATCAGCCCCAGCATTTT. This CDR3, with the reference TRBV19 and TRBJ1-5 proteins standing in past its ends, gives the full variable domain DGGITQSPKYLFRKEGQNVTLSCEQNLNHDAMYWYRQDPGQGLRLIYYSQIVNDFQKGDIAEGYSVSREKKESFPLTVTSAQKNPTAFYLCASSTPGGRIAYSNQPQHFGDGTRLSIL.